The 21 T cell receptor beta chains given below trace back to one sample, sequenced in a study of CD8 T cells in ankylosing spondylitis. A single record per CDR3 protein comes from TCRdb applying MiXCR to the 5' RACE reads. The sample lists under 300,000 distinct CDR3 sequences, about 11% occurring once. Sequencing was done on a sample of blood, either unsorted or a sorted T cell fraction (not recorded which). Receptor source: a male donor with ankylosing spondylitis or in good health (not recorded which).

The V gene is TRBV5-1, the J gene TRBJ2-1, with 9 nucleotides matching TRBD2. Germline V CDR1 and CDR2: SGHRS, YFSETQ. J gave up 6 bases and V 2 bases, and 6 bases lay outside the gene matches. The CDR3 totals 15 residues. The CDR3 reads CASSFIAGDLNEQFF. The DNA of the CDR3 is TGCGCCAGCAGCTTTATAGCGGGAGACCTCAATGAGCAGTTCTTC.

The chain carries TRBV28 and TRBJ2-1; D is possibly TRBD2 (6 bases). Trimming cost V 6 bases and J 14 bases, with 14 bases left between them. Per germline, CDR1 MDHEN and CDR2 SYDVKM. This CDR3 spans 11 amino acids. CDR3 residues: CASSLTRSKFF. The CDR3 coding sequence is TGTGCCAGCAGCCTGACTAGGTCTAAGTTCTTC.

Many counts were recorded for this clonotype. In DNA form, the CDR3 reads TGCAGTGCTAGAGATACGGCAGGGGGCGACGAGCAGTACTTC. Protein product: CSARDTAGGDEQYF. This chain uses TRBV20-1 with TRBJ2-7, with 8 bases matching TRBD1. Germline-derived CDR1 and CDR2 are DFQATT and SNEGSKA (reference sequence). With V trimmed by 0 bases and J by 5 bases, 6 bases remained unmatched. CDR3 size: 14 residues.

The DNA for the CDR3 is TGCGCCAGCAGCCTTAGGGGGGGCACTAATGAAAAACTGTTTTTT. Protein: CASSLRGGTNEKLFF. This chain uses TRBV4-1 with TRBJ1-4, with D tentatively TRBD1 (6 bases). Between the trimmed V and J ends, which lost 4 bases and 2 bases, there was a span of 11 bases. This CDR3 is 15 amino acids long. Germline-derived CDR1 and CDR2 are MGHRA and YSYEKL.

The table lists this clonotype with a few counts. V usage is TRBV4-1 and J usage is TRBJ2-1, with 9 bases matching TRBD1. This CDR3 region has 15 residues. Trimming at V came to 3 bases and at J to 7 bases, leaving 7 bases not matched to a gene. Germline CDR1 MGHRA, CDR2 YSYEKL. Here the CDR3 DNA reads TGCGCCAGCAGCCAGACGGGACAGGGTTTGAATGAGCAGTTCTTC. Residues: CASSQTGQGLNEQFF.

This clonotype occurred many times. The CDR3, as DNA: TGCGCCAGCAGCTTGGGACAGGGCGTGGAGACCCAGTACTTC. Translation: CASSLGQGVETQYF. This rearrangement joins TRBV5-1 to TRBJ2-5; 7 positions match TRBD1. This CDR3 region has 14 residues. The germline V gene has CDR1 SGHRS and CDR2 YFSETQ. J gave up 5 bases and V 0 bases, and 4 bases lay outside the gene matches.

A note on this clonotype: Possible read error: a much larger clone is one base away. This chain joins TRBV5-1 and TRBJ2-2; D is unclear. The CDR3 has 14 residues. CDR1 and CDR2 from the germline V gene are SGHRS and YFSETQ. Trimming cost V 4 bases and J 6 bases, with 13 bases left between them. CDR3 amino acids: CASSHGFSSGELFF. In DNA, the CDR3 is TGCGCCAGCAGCCACGGTTTTAGTTCCGGGGAGCTGTTTTTT.

This clonotype was found many times. The gene calls are TRBV11-2 and TRBJ2-3; 7 positions agree with TRBD2. From germline, CDR1 is SGHAT and CDR2 FQNNGV. V gave up 4 bases and J gave up 6 bases; unmatched junction bases: 7. The CDR3 has 14 residues. DNA for the CDR3: TGTGCCAGCAGCTCCGGACTAGTACGTGATACGCAGTATTTT. The encoded protein is CASSSGLVRDTQYF.

The sample holds many counts of this clonotype. This chain links TRBV7-3 with TRBJ2-4, with a weak D call TRBD2 (5 bases). The CDR3 runs to 15 residues. Germline V gene lookup returns CDR1 SGHTA and CDR2 FQGTGA. The V end was cut by 2 bases, the J end by 6 bases, with 14 bases between. The CDR3 DNA reads as TGTGCCAGCAGCTTAGGCCGGGGTGGGGTAAACATTCAGTACTTC. Translating gives CASSLGRGGVNIQYF.

The table lists this clonotype with a few counts. V and J are TRBV7-6 and TRBJ2-3; maybe TRBD2 (7 bases). The germline V gene encodes CDR1 SGHVS and CDR2 FNYEAQ. V lost 5 bases and J lost 5, with 17 bases in between. This CDR3 has 15 residues. The CDR3: CASSRTGGSLDTQYF. The CDR3 DNA sequence: TGTGCCAGCAGCCGTACGGGGGGCTCCTTAGATACGCAGTATTTT.

This clonotype was observed many times. The chain is built from TRBV5-6 and TRBJ2-1, with 10 nucleotides matching TRBD1. CDR1 SGHDT and CDR2 YYEEEE come from the germline V gene. The V and J ends lost 0 bases and 14 bases, in that order; junction bases with no gene match: 2. CDR3 length: 12 residues. DNA of the CDR3: TGTGCCAGCAGCTTGGCTGGGACAGGGGAGTTCTTC. Encoded protein: CASSLAGTGEFF.

This clonotype has ten or more counts. The V call is TRBV9, the J call TRBJ2-3, with TRBD2 matching over 8 bases. The junction had 9 bases not matched to a gene; V was cut back by 3 bases and J by 0 bases. The CDR3 is 17 residues long. Looked up from germline, CDR1 is SGDLS and CDR2 is YYNGEE. CDR3 sequence (DNA): TGTGCCAGCAGCGACCCTCTTAGCGGGGCTAGCACAGATACGCAGTATTTT. This gives the protein CASSDPLSGASTDTQYF.

This clonotype was found a few times. CDR3 sequence: CASSSSSGRDEQYF. The CDR3 bases are TGTGCCAGCAGCTCTTCTAGCGGTCGAGACGAGCAGTACTTC. The chain has TRBV7-2 and TRBJ2-7, with 7 bases fitting TRBD2. The CDR3 is made up of 14 amino acids. The ends lost 4 bases at V and 5 bases at J; junction bases unmatched: 8. Germline loops: CDR1 SGHTA, CDR2 FQGNSA.

The table lists this clonotype with many counts. V is TRBV29-1 and J is TRBJ2-3, with D perhaps matching TRBD2 (7 bases). V lost 7 bases and J 1 base, leaving 15 bases between the germline ends. CDR1 and CDR2 (germline): SQVTM, ANQGSEA. This CDR3 has 14 amino acids. The CDR3 DNA sequence: TGCAGCGCCCAGGACAGCGGGGGCACAGATACGCAGTATTTT. Its translation is CSAQDSGGTDTQYF.

This clonotype was observed at least ten times. The rearrangement joins TRBV29-1 to TRBJ2-3; D unclear. The CDR3 runs 13 residues. Per germline, CDR1 SQVTM and CDR2 ANQGSEA. The V and J ends lost 3 bases and 4 bases respectively, with 11 bases between them. The CDR3 spells CSVEGSPADTQYF. The CDR3 DNA is TGCAGCGTTGAGGGCAGCCCCGCAGATACGCAGTATTTT.

This clonotype was found a few times. The chain employs TRBV7-9 and TRBJ1-1; possible D gene TRBD1, 5 bases. CDR3 size: 14 residues. V was shortened by 6 bases and J by 0 bases, with 11 bases between the two germline ends. Germline CDR1 SEHNR, CDR2 FQNEAQ (reference sequence). CDR3 bases: TGTGCCAGCAGTCCCTGGGACTTGAACACTGAAGCTTTCTTT. Protein product: CASSPWDLNTEAFF.

Many counts were recorded for this clonotype. The CDR3 DNA follows: TGCGCCAGCAGCTTGGAGGGGGCCGATGAGACCCAGTACTTC. It yields the protein CASSLEGADETQYF. J is TRBJ2-5 and V is TRBV5-1, with 7 nucleotides matching TRBD1. V shed 0 bases and J 5 bases; nucleotides not matched to a gene: 4. Germline CDR1 reads SGHRS; CDR2 reads YFSETQ. The CDR3 consists of 14 residues.

This clonotype appeared many times. This rearrangement joins TRBV7-8 to TRBJ2-1, with a possible D match to TRBD1 (7 bases). V lost 11 bases, J lost 3 bases, and 17 bases lay in between. The CDR3 is 14 amino acids. Per germline, CDR1 SGHVS and CDR2 FQNEAQ. The CDR3 protein is CASQEGQIYNEQFF. The CDR3 DNA follows: TGTGCCTCTCAGGAGGGACAGATCTACAATGAGCAGTTCTTC.

This clonotype has at least ten counts. This chain joins TRBV5-1 and TRBJ1-1; perhaps TRBD1 as D (6 bases). The CDR3 totals 14 residues. V was clipped by 4 bases and J by 1 base, with 11 bases between them. Germline assignment: CDR1 SGHRS and CDR2 YFSETQ. The CDR3 loop reads CASSTRGGNTEAFF. CDR3 in DNA: TGCGCCAGCAGCACGAGAGGGGGGAACACTGAAGCTTTCTTT.

The chain joins TRBV11-2 to TRBJ2-1; D gene uncertain. V lost 6 bases and J 6 bases, leaving 12 bases between the germline ends. Germline values: CDR1 SGHAT, CDR2 FQNNGV. The CDR3 runs 13 residues. CDR3 coding DNA: TGTGCCAGCAGAACTCCTCTAGGCAATGAGCAGTTCTTC. Translating gives CASRTPLGNEQFF.

This clonotype was counted many times. J is TRBJ2-1 and V is TRBV9; tentative D call: TRBD1 (7 bases). With 3 bases removed from V and 9 bases from J, the gap between germline ends came to 13 bases. CDR3 size: 13 residues. Germline values: CDR1 SGDLS, CDR2 YYNGEE. CDR3 protein: CASSDRGGTEQFF. The CDR3 DNA sequence: TGTGCCAGCAGCGACAGGGGAGGCACTGAGCAGTTCTTC.